These 10 T cell receptor beta chains originate from one sample sequenced in a study of breast tumors, draining lymph nodes, adjacent tissues. TCRdb re-called the multiplex PCR reads through MiXCR, storing one row per CDR3 protein. The sample holds over 15,000 distinct CDR3 sequences, about 60% seen once. The specimen sequenced was tumor-adjacent breast tissue. The receptors shown here come from a female donor with breast cancer. Some clones in this sample may be carry-over from other donors' samples.

The J gene is TRBJ1-2, the V gene TRBV6-6, with 8 nucleotides matching TRBD1. The CDR3 runs 14 residues. V was clipped by 5 bases and J by 6 bases; unmatched bases: 8. Germline-derived CDR1 and CDR2 are MNHNY and SVGAGI (reference sequence). Here the CDR3 DNA reads TGTGCCAGCAGTCAGGGGGCGCAGATCAATGGCTACACCTTC. Translated, it gives CASSQGAQINGYTF.

This chain uses TRBV14 with TRBJ2-6; D gene unclear. Trimming cost V 5 bases and J 0 bases, with 8 bases left between them. Germline-derived CDR1 and CDR2 are SGHDN and FVKESK. The CDR3 is 15 amino acids. The CDR3 protein is CASSSTHSGANVLTF. In DNA form, the CDR3 reads TGTGCCAGCAGCTCGACTCACTCTGGGGCCAACGTCCTGACTTTC. Full variable domain (outside the CDR3, taken from reference TRBV14 and TRBJ2-6): EAGVTQFPSHSVIEKGQTVTLRCDPISGHDNLYWYRRVMGKEIKFLLHFVKESKQDESGMPNNRFLAERTGGTYSTLKVQPAELEDSGVYFCASSSTHSGANVLTFGAGSRLTVL.

Many counts were recorded for this clonotype. The rearrangement links TRBV11-1 to TRBJ1-1, with D maybe TRBD1 (6 bases). In germline, CDR1 is SGHAT, CDR2 FQDESV (reference sequence). Trimming pared 5 bases from V and 0 bases from J, leaving 10 bases between. The CDR3 extends over 14 amino acids. CDR3 DNA: TGTGCCAGCAGCCGGGGGGGGCTGAACACTGAAGCTTTCTTT. Amino acids: CASSRGGLNTEAFF.

This clonotype was seen just once. The rearrangement links TRBV2 to TRBJ2-1; D possibly corresponds to TRBD1 (6 bases). Germline values: CDR1 SNHLY, CDR2 FYNNEI. The CDR3 runs to 15 residues. The germline V and J ends were trimmed by 10 bases and 6 bases, with 22 bases remaining between them. The CDR3 spells CATSPTSRGSNEQFF. The CDR3 nucleotides read TGTGCCACCAGCCCAACGAGCAGGGGCTCCAATGAGCAGTTCTTC.

This clonotype came up a few times. The J gene is TRBJ2-5, the V gene TRBV5-1, with TRBD2 matching 8 bases. After removal of 4 bases from V and 3 bases from J, the junction contained 8 bases not matched to a gene. Germline CDR1 reads SGHRS; CDR2 reads YFSETQ. This CDR3 spans 15 amino acids. The chain's CDR3 is CASSPGGGGEETQYF. The CDR3 DNA reads TGCGCCAGCAGCCCCGGGGGGGGGGGCGAAGAGACCCAGTACTTC.

V usage is TRBV9 and J usage is TRBJ2-3; 9 bases are a match to TRBD2. The CDR3 runs 16 residues. In germline, CDR1 is SGDLS, CDR2 YYNGEE. The J segment lost 1 base and the V segment lost 4 bases, leaving 7 bases of the junction unmatched. CDR3 loop: CASSKAGGQGTDTQYF. The DNA of the CDR3 is TGTGCCAGCAGCAAGGCGGGGGGGCAAGGCACAGATACGCAGTATTTT. Based on the CDR3 plus reference TRBV9 and TRBJ2-3, the full variable domain is DSGVTQTPKHLITATGQRVTLRCSPRSGDLSVYWYQQSLDQGLQFLIQYYNGEERAKGNILERFSAQQFPDLHSELNLSSLELGDSALYFCASSKAGGQGTDTQYFGPGTRLTVL.

This clonotype is labeled medium-sized (0.01 to 0.1%). The chain carries TRBV20-1 and TRBJ1-2, with D uncertain. Trimming pared 3 bases from V and 2 bases from J, leaving 4 bases between. The CDR3 is 11 amino acids. Germline V lookup: CDR1 DFQATT, CDR2 SNEGSKA (reference sequence). This CDR3 is CSASVNYGYTF. CDR3 in DNA: TGCAGTGCTAGTGTCAACTATGGCTACACCTTC.

This clonotype showed up many times. The V and J genes are TRBV5-4 and TRBJ1-4, with 7 positions matching TRBD1. V was clipped by 4 bases and J by 8 bases; unmatched bases: 14. CDR3 length: 16 residues. The germline gives CDR1 SGHNT, CDR2 YYREEE (reference sequence). The CDR3 nucleotides are TGTGCCAGCAGCACGAACCCCCAGGGGGAAGGCGAAAAACTGTTTTTT. It specifies CASSTNPQGEGEKLFF.

The CDR3 loop is CASSLTGDPYEQYF. As DNA, the CDR3 is TGTGCCAGCAGCTTAACAGGGGACCCCTACGAGCAGTACTTC. This chain uses TRBV7-9 with TRBJ2-7, with 7 bases fitting TRBD1. The CDR3 length is 14 residues. Trimming took 2 bases from V and 2 from J; bases not matched to a gene: 3. CDR1 SEHNR and CDR2 FQNEAQ come from the germline V gene (reference sequence).

This sequence joins TRBV7-9 and TRBJ2-7; 7 nucleotides align to TRBD1. Germline CDR1 is SEHNR and CDR2 is FQNEAQ (reference sequence). The CDR3 covers 13 residues. With 6 bases clipped from V and 2 bases from J, the junction kept 4 bases outside the gene matches. CDR3 coding DNA: TGTGCCAGCAGTTGGGACAGTACCTACGAGCAGTACTTC. This codes for CASSWDSTYEQYF.